This entry describes one T cell receptor beta chain. The antigen is unknown. This specimen belongs to a study of T cell responses to AZD1222 COVID-19 vaccine. The study's findings and limits: Spike-specific TCR repertoires showed rising breadth and depth after two AZD1222 doses.

Deletions cut 2 bases from V and 7 bases from J, with 9 bases between. The CDR3 is made up of 14 amino acids. The germline V gene encodes CDR1 MNHEY and CDR2 SVGEGT. Clones were read by immunoSEQ multiplex PCR, and TCRdb kept only the in-frame ones, dropping some. The sample has more than 85,000 clones, around 81% seen once. The specimen was peripheral blood, collected on day 0 of AZD1222 vaccination. The TCR originated in an adult in good health. The chain employs TRBV6-2 or TRBV6-3 and TRBJ1-6, with D perhaps matching TRBD1 (6 bases). CDR3 DNA sequence: TGTGCCAGCAGTTACGGACAGCTCAATTCACCCCTCCACTTT. It yields the protein CASSYGQLNSPLHF.